The 11 T cell receptor beta chains presented below share a single source sample, sequenced in a study of T cells in Graves' hyperthyroidism and ophthalmopathy. Amplification of TCR beta CDR3 regions was performed using RNA transcripts as template. HTBI primers were employed in a first-round RT-PCR of the TCR CDR3. Each CDR3 protein is one row after TCRdb ran MiXCR on the multiplex PCR reads. The top ten clones hold under 15% of a sample with hundreds of thousands of distinct CDR3 sequences, about 15% of them seen once. Sequenced sample: blood. These TCRs come from a man aged 18 to 30 with Graves' ophthalmopathy.

This clonotype was counted between two and nine times. The chain links TRBV6-1 to TRBJ1-1; TRBD1 might be the D (5 bases). CDR1 and CDR2 from the germline V gene are MNHNS and SASEGT. This CDR3 contains 14 residues. The V end was cut by 8 bases, the J end by 0 bases, with 13 bases between. DNA for the CDR3: TGTGCCAGCTGTCGGGGGGATATGAACACTGAAGCTTTCTTT. Its translation: CASCRGDMNTEAFF.

The rearrangement uses TRBV30 and TRBJ2-6; D is unresolved. The CDR3 consists of 15 residues. The V gene lost 1 base and the J gene lost 0 bases, with 7 bases spanning the gap. Germline V gene sequence: CDR1 GTSNPN, CDR2 SVGIG (reference sequence). CDR3 residues: CAWSGVLSGANVLTF. The DNA of the CDR3 is TGTGCCTGGAGTGGCGTACTCTCTGGGGCCAACGTCCTGACTTTC.

The sample holds many counts of this clonotype. The gene calls are TRBV3-1 and TRBJ1-1, with TRBD1 as a possible D gene (5 bases). With 1 base removed from V and 3 bases from J, the gap between germline ends came to 6 bases. Germline CDR1 LGHDT, CDR2 YNNKEL (reference sequence). The CDR3 is 13 amino acids. Here the CDR3 reads CASSQARDTEAFF. CDR3 nucleotides: TGTGCCAGCAGCCAAGCCAGGGACACTGAAGCTTTCTTT.

This clonotype appeared many times. The chain recombines TRBV3-1 with TRBJ2-1; D gene unclear. This CDR3 spans 12 amino acids. Trimming stripped 0 bases from V and 10 bases from J, with 7 bases between. Looked up from germline, CDR1 is LGHDT and CDR2 is YNNKEL (reference sequence). The CDR3 spells CASSQEQVEQFF. The CDR3 DNA is TGTGCCAGCAGCCAAGAGCAGGTGGAGCAGTTCTTC.

The chain joins TRBV5-1 to TRBJ1-2; D gene unclear. Deletions cut 2 bases from V and 2 bases from J, with 10 bases between. Germline V gene sequence: CDR1 SGHRS, CDR2 YFSETQ. CDR3 length: 14 residues. CDR3 sequence (DNA): TGCGCCAGCAGCTTCTCGACGGAAAACTATGGCTACACCTTC. This encodes CASSFSTENYGYTF.

This clonotype has a count of ten or more. The gene calls are TRBV11-2 and TRBJ2-1; D unclear. CDR3 length: 12 amino acids. Germline assignment: CDR1 SGHAT and CDR2 FQNNGV. V was shortened by 4 bases and J by 8 bases, with 9 bases between the two germline ends. CDR3 sequence: CASSSPLYEQFF. As DNA, the CDR3 is TGTGCCAGCAGCTCCCCGTTGTATGAGCAGTTCTTC.

This clonotype appeared many times. The V gene is TRBV11-3, the J gene TRBJ2-1; either TRBD1 or TRBD2 may fit D (6 bases each). Between the trimmed V and J ends, which lost 1 base and 5 bases, there was a span of 18 bases. This CDR3 has 17 amino acids. CDR1 is SGHNT and CDR2 is YENEEA in the germline V gene. This CDR3 reads CASSLGGGTDINNEQFF. The CDR3 DNA is TGTGCCAGCAGCTTAGGAGGGGGGACTGATATTAACAATGAGCAGTTCTTC.

This clonotype was found many times. The chain is built from TRBV10-3 and TRBJ2-5, with 8 bases lining up with TRBD2. Looked up from germline, CDR1 is ENHRY and CDR2 is SYGVKD. The CDR3 has 14 amino acids. The trim removed 7 bases at V and 3 bases at J, leaving 7 bases unmatched. This CDR3 reads CAINLAGGEETQYF. As DNA, the CDR3 is TGTGCCATCAATCTGGCGGGAGGTGAAGAGACCCAGTACTTC.

V gene TRBV7-9 combines with J gene TRBJ2-2, with a weak D call TRBD1 (6 bases). Trimming took 2 bases from V and 3 from J, leaving 10 bases between them. Germline-derived CDR1 and CDR2 are SEHNR and FQNEAQ (reference sequence). This CDR3 is 15 amino acids long. CDR3 nucleotide sequence: TGTGCCAGCAGCTTATGGGGGCAGGACACCGGGGAGCTGTTTTTT. Translated: CASSLWGQDTGELFF.

The chain joins TRBV9 to TRBJ2-1; no definite D call. V lost 3 bases to trimming and J lost 1 base, with 11 bases between them. The CDR3 length is 15 residues. From germline, CDR1 is SGDLS and CDR2 YYNGEE. Here the CDR3 reads CASSAEDRSYNEQFF. DNA of the CDR3: TGTGCCAGCAGCGCCGAGGATCGGTCCTACAATGAGCAGTTCTTC.

The V and J genes are TRBV4-1 and TRBJ1-3; D gene uncertain. Trimming took off 1 base at V and 2 bases at J, with 6 bases between the two ends. Germline V gene sequence: CDR1 MGHRA, CDR2 YSYEKL. The CDR3 covers 14 residues. This CDR3 is CASSQAIPGNTIYF. The CDR3 DNA sequence: TGCGCCAGCAGCCAAGCCATCCCTGGAAACACCATATATTTT.